This TCR beta chain was obtained from a study of spatial heterogeneity in lung cancer. TCRdb used MiXCR to reprocess the 5' RACE reads, holding one entry per CDR3 protein. The table has 2,600 or so distinct CDR3 sequences, about 54% seen once. The length of the CDR3 is 13 residues. Per the germline V gene, CDR1 is PRHDT and CDR2 is FYEKMQ (reference sequence). V dropped 2 bases and J dropped 6 bases, with 9 bases sitting between them. This clonotype came up a few times. This beta chain slipped into a library made for alpha chains as a stray read, so its size is not meaningful. Specified time point: blood at routine non-recurrence follow-up after resection.

The rearrangement links TRBV13 to TRBJ2-3; D unclear. The sample in question was PBMCs, obtained at follow-up. The sequence was collected from a female donor with early-stage non-small cell lung cancer. CDR3 DNA: TGTGCCAGCAGCTTATTTTTATTCGATACGCAGTATTTT. Translating it yields CASSLFLFDTQYF.